The rows below give T cell receptor beta chains drawn from one sample of a study of CD8+ T cells in alopecia areata. Sequencing used immunoSEQ multiplex PCR; TCRdb keeps in-frame clones, though not all of them. The sample has over 100,000 clones; almost 50% are singletons. This sample comprised CD8+ T cells sorted from blood, obtained at week 0. The receptors stem from a human donor with alopecia areata. CDR3s include the opening cysteine and the closing phenylalanine or tryptophan.

v_gene: TRBV9; len: 13; j_gene: TRBJ1-1; CDR3aa: CASSVGGTTEAFF
v_gene: TRBV6-6; len: 12; j_gene: TRBJ2-7; CDR3aa: CASSTQGNEQYF
v_gene: TRBV5-4; len: 17; j_gene: TRBJ1-2; CDR3aa: CASSKHGDTGGNYGYTF
v_gene: TRBV13; len: 12; j_gene: TRBJ2-7; CDR3aa: CASSVEGAEQYF
v_gene: TRBV11-2; len: 16; j_gene: TRBJ2-1; CDR3aa: CASSWDREISYNEQFF
v_gene: TRBV4-2; len: 17; j_gene: TRBJ2-6; CDR3aa: CASSHDSGALGANVLTF
v_gene: TRBV4-3; len: 15; j_gene: TRBJ1-1; CDR3aa: CASSHKWEGGAEAFF
v_gene: TRBV5-6; len: 17; j_gene: TRBJ2-5; CDR3aa: CASSFPGLAGDQETQYF
v_gene: TRBV7-2; len: 13; j_gene: TRBJ1-2; CDR3aa: CASSLVGDYGYTF
v_gene: TRBV27; len: 15; j_gene: TRBJ2-6; CDR3aa: CASSLWSGGANVLTF
v_gene: TRBV27; len: 17; j_gene: TRBJ2-1; CDR3aa: CASTTLGGRGPNNEQFF
v_gene: TRBV27; len: 16; j_gene: TRBJ2-1; CDR3aa: CASSLPGGERAAEQFF
v_gene: TRBV7-3; len: 12; j_gene: TRBJ2-1; CDR3aa: CASSLTGDEQFF
v_gene: TRBV6-6; len: 13; j_gene: TRBJ1-4; CDR3aa: CASLGGNNEKLFF
v_gene: TRBV10-3; len: 13; j_gene: TRBJ2-5; CDR3aa: CAIRAGVQETQYF
v_gene: TRBV29-1; len: 15; j_gene: TRBJ2-7; CDR3aa: CSVEALSGASYEQYF
v_gene: TRBV29-1; len: 18; j_gene: TRBJ2-5; CDR3aa: CSVEDPVPGGGSQETQYF
v_gene: TRBV27; len: 17; j_gene: TRBJ2-2; CDR3aa: CASSFYSTIGDTGELFF
v_gene: TRBV5-1; len: 13; j_gene: TRBJ2-7; CDR3aa: CASSLDGSYEQYF
v_gene: TRBV12-5; len: 13; j_gene: TRBJ2-1; CDR3aa: CASGPDRTDEQFF
v_gene: TRBV13; len: 15; j_gene: TRBJ2-5; CDR3aa: CASSIASGGGETQYF
v_gene: TRBV7-9; len: 12; j_gene: TRBJ1-2; CDR3aa: CASNGGAGGYTF
v_gene: TRBV7-6; len: 14; j_gene: TRBJ2-5; CDR3aa: CASSQGQYQETQYF
v_gene: TRBV5-1; len: 15; j_gene: TRBJ1-1; CDR3aa: CASSLAQGMNTEAFF
v_gene: TRBV6-5; len: 15; j_gene: TRBJ2-2; CDR3aa: CASSYSGGATGELFF
v_gene: TRBV29-1; len: 11; j_gene: TRBJ2-2; CDR3aa: CSVLNTGELFF
v_gene: TRBV29-1; len: 14; j_gene: TRBJ2-5; CDR3aa: CSVETAGSTKTQYF
v_gene: TRBV13; len: 15; j_gene: TRBJ2-7; CDR3aa: CASSSGGGRTYEQYF
v_gene: TRBV6-5; len: 14; j_gene: TRBJ1-1; CDR3aa: CASSYEGTNTEAFF
v_gene: TRBV4-2; len: 14; j_gene: TRBJ1-5; CDR3aa: CASSQGDSNQPQHF
v_gene: TRBV5-1; len: 15; j_gene: TRBJ1-1; CDR3aa: CASSLETGMDTEAFF
v_gene: TRBV13; len: 15; j_gene: TRBJ2-7; CDR3aa: CASSLGDRDTYEQYF
v_gene: TRBV5-1; len: 13; j_gene: TRBJ2-7; CDR3aa: CASSLTTGYEQYF
v_gene: TRBV4-3; len: 14; j_gene: TRBJ2-3; CDR3aa: CASGERDNTDTQYF
v_gene: TRBV30; len: 15; j_gene: TRBJ1-6; CDR3aa: CAWSVTDRGRSPLHF
v_gene: TRBV20-1; len: 11; j_gene: TRBJ1-2; CDR3aa: CSARDLRRYTF
v_gene: TRBV27; len: 16; j_gene: TRBJ2-7; CDR3aa: CASSQPGTGGFNEQYF
v_gene: TRBV14; len: 15; j_gene: TRBJ2-5; CDR3aa: CASSTRGIRSETQYF
v_gene: TRBV27; len: 15; j_gene: TRBJ1-1; CDR3aa: CASSSDRGPNTEAFF
v_gene: TRBV10-1; len: 15; j_gene: TRBJ2-3; CDR3aa: CASSEASGGLDTQYF
v_gene: TRBV13; len: 16; j_gene: TRBJ1-6; CDR3aa: CASSSTGNSYNSPLHF
v_gene: TRBV19; len: 13; j_gene: TRBJ1-4; CDR3aa: CASSWGEDEKLFF
v_gene: TRBV7-2; len: 15; j_gene: TRBJ2-7; CDR3aa: CASSLALLASYEQYF
v_gene: TRBV4-1; len: 14; j_gene: TRBJ2-7; CDR3aa: CASSRSAASYEQYF
v_gene: TRBV13; len: 16; j_gene: TRBJ2-7; CDR3aa: CASSSALSGGFYEQYF
v_gene: TRBV27; len: 14; j_gene: TRBJ2-3; CDR3aa: CASAIGGQTDTQYF
v_gene: TRBV9; len: 16; j_gene: TRBJ2-7; CDR3aa: CASSVDEGQKYYEQYF